This T cell receptor beta chain was captured in a study of blood T cells in healthy people across ages. Through a sample-barcoded 5' primer and a J-beta primer mix, a second PCR was run for about 6 to 11 cycles. Each cDNA molecule carried a tag from a template-switch adaptor that contained 12 random nucleotides. TCRdb re-analysed the 5' RACE reads in MiXCR, keeping a single row per CDR3 protein. This sample has about 1.5 million distinct CDR3 sequences, with roughly 43% found just once. This CDR3 is 16 amino acids long. Per germline, CDR1 LNHNV and CDR2 YYDKDF (reference sequence). V lost 3 bases and J lost 0, with 9 bases in between. Whenever a sample was processed, at least 6 million PBMCs were isolated. The total RNA that was extracted per sample amounted to at least 5.5 micrograms.

The sequenced material came from blood. The TCR was taken from a woman aged 18 to 35 in good health. The rearrangement uses TRBV15 and TRBJ2-6; D is undetermined. CDR3 residues: CATSSGMGSGANVLTF. CDR3 DNA: TGTGCCACCAGCAGTGGGATGGGCTCTGGGGCCAACGTCCTGACTTTC.